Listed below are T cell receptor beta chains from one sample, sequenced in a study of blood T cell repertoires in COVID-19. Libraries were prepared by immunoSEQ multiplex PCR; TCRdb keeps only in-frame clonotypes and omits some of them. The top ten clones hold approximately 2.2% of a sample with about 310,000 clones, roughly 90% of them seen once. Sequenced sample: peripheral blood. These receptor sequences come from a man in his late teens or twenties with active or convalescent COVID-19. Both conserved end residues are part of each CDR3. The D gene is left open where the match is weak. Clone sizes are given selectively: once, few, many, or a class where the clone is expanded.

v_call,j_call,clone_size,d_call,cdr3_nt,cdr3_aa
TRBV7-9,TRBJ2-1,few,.,TGTGCCAGCAGCGCCCCGGACAGCAGCTCCTACAATGAGCAGTTCTTC,CASSAPDSSSYNEQFF
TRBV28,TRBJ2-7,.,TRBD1,TGTGCCAGCAGTTTAAATGGGACAGGCTCCTACGAGCAGTACTTC,CASSLNGTGSYEQYF
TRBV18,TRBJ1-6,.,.,TGTGCCAGCTCACCGACAGCTTATAATTCACCCCTCCACTTT,CASSPTAYNSPLHF
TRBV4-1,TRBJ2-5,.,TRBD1,TGCGCCAGCAGCCAAGACGCCGCCGGGACAGGGGCAGAGACCCAGTACTTC,CASSQDAAGTGAETQYF
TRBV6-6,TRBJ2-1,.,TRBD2,TGTGCCAGCGGACTAGCGGCCTACAATGAGCAGTTCTTC,CASGLAAYNEQFF
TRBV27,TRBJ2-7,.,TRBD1,TGTGCCAGCAGTTTTAGGCGGGACAGGCGATACGAGCAGTACTTC,CASSFRRDRRYEQYF
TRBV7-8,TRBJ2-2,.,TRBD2,TGTGCCAGCAGCTTAGGCGGGAGCCCCGGGGAGCTGTTTTTT,CASSLGGSPGELFF
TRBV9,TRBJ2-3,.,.,TGTGCCAGCAGCGAACAAGATACGCAGTATTTT,CASSEQDTQYF
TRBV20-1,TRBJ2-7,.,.,TGCAGTGTAGAACAGGGCTACGAGCAGTACTTC,CSVEQGYEQYF
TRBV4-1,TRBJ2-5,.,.,TGCGCCAGCAGCCAAGAGGGCAGGGTCGGAGAGACCCAGTACTTC,CASSQEGRVGETQYF
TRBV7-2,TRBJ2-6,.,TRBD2,TGTGCCAGCAGAAAGCCGGGACTACCCTCTGGGGCCAACGTCCTGACTTTC,CASRKPGLPSGANVLTF
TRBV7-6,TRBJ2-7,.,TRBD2,TGTGCCAGCAGTTCCTCTAGCGGGGGTCGGCTGCAGTACTTC,CASSSSSGGRLQYF
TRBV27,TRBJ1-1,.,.,TGTGCCAGCAGTCCCCGGCGGGGGGGATGGACTGAAGCTTTCTTT,CASSPRRGGWTEAFF
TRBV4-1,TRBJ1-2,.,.,TGCGCCAGCAGCCAAGAGGACAGTTCCTATGGCTACACCTTC,CASSQEDSSYGYTF
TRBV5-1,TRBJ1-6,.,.,TGCGCCAGCAGCTCGGGGTTAGGGGGTATCTATAATTCACCCCTCCACTTT,CASSSGLGGIYNSPLHF
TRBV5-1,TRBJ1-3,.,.,TGCGCCAGCAGCTTTTCAGGAAGCTCTGGAAACACCATATATTTT,CASSFSGSSGNTIYF
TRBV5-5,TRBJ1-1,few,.,TGTGCCAGCAGCGCGGACAGACTGAACACTGAAGCTTTCTTT,CASSADRLNTEAFF
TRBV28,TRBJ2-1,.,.,TGTGCCAGCAGAATTAGCGAGCACAATGAGCAGTTCTTC,CASRISEHNEQFF
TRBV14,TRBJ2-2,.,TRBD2,TGTGCCAGCAGCCACCCGACTAGCGGGGGGCCGAACACCGGGGAGCTGTTTTTT,CASSHPTSGGPNTGELFF
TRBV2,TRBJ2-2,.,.,TGTGCCAGCAGTCGGACTACCAACACCGGGGAGCTGTTTTTT,CASSRTTNTGELFF
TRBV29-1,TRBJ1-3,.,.,TGCAGCGTTTACGGGAGCTCTGGAAACACCATATATTTT,CSVYGSSGNTIYF
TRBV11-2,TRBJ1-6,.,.,TGTGCCAGCAGCCCTGGGGGGAATTCACCCCTCCACTTT,CASSPGGNSPLHF
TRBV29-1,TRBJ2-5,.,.,TGCAGCGTTGGTAAAGAGACCCAGTACTTC,CSVGKETQYF
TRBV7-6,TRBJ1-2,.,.,TGTGCCAGCAGCTCGAGCCAGGGATACTATGGCTACACCTTC,CASSSSQGYYGYTF
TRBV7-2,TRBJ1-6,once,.,TGTGCCAGCAGCTTAGTACCAGGGAAGACACCCCTCCACTTT,CASSLVPGKTPLHF
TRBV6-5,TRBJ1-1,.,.,TGTGCCAGCCAATATACTGCAAACACTGAAGCTTTCTTT,CASQYTANTEAFF
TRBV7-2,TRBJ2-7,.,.,TGTGCCAGCAGCTTTTTTGGTGGGGAGGTCTACGAGCAGTACTTC,CASSFFGGEVYEQYF
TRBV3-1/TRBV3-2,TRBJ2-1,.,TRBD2,TGTGCCAGCAGCCAAGTACTAGCGGGTGAGCAGTTCTTC,CASSQVLAGEQFF
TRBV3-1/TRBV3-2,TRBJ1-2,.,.,TGTGCCAGCAGCCAGACCCTATCCCAGGGTCACTATGGCTACACCTTC,CASSQTLSQGHYGYTF
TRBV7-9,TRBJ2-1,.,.,TGTGCCAGCAGCCGCCTTAGTTATGAGCAGTTCTTC,CASSRLSYEQFF
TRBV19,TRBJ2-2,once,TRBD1,TGTGCCAGCCAGGGGGCCTCGAACACCGGGGAGCTGTTTTTT,CASQGASNTGELFF
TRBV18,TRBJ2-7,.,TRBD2,TGTGCCAGCTCACCCCGCAGGGGTTCGGGACTAGCGGTATCCTACGAGCAGTACTTC,CASSPRRGSGLAVSYEQYF
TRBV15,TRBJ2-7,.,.,TGTGCCACCAGCAGAGATAGAGGAAAATCGGACGAGCAGTACTTC,CATSRDRGKSDEQYF
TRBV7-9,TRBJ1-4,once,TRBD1,TGTGCCAGCAGCTTGGACAGGGGGTCTAATGAAAAACTGTTTTTT,CASSLDRGSNEKLFF
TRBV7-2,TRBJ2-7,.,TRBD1,TGTGCCAGCAGCTTCGACAGGGGGTACGAGCAGTACTTC,CASSFDRGYEQYF
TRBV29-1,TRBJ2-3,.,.,TGCAGCGTTGAGGGTATGGCAGGGAAAAGCACAGATACGCAGTATTTT,CSVEGMAGKSTDTQYF
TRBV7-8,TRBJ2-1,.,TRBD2,TGTGCCAGCAGCACGAGACTAGCGGGAATGGAGGGGCAGTTCTTC,CASSTRLAGMEGQFF
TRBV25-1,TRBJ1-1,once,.,TGTGCCAGCAAAGGGGATGGGTTTGAAGCTTTCTTT,CASKGDGFEAFF
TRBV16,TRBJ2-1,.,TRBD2,TGTGCCAGCAGCTCTCCGGGGGGTGAGCAGTTCTTC,CASSSPGGEQFF
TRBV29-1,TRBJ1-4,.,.,TGCAGCGCTACACGCGCGGGATCGGCTAATGAAAAACTGTTTTTT,CSATRAGSANEKLFF
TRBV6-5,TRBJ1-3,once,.,TGTGCCAGCAGTTACTCTACTCTTTCTGGAAACACCATATATTTT,CASSYSTLSGNTIYF
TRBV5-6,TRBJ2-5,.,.,TGTGCCAGCAGCTTGTGGGGGCCTCAAGAGACCCAGTACTTC,CASSLWGPQETQYF
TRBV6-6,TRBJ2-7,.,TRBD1,TGTGCCAGCAGTTACTCGGGCAGGGGGAACGCGCAGTACTTC,CASSYSGRGNAQYF
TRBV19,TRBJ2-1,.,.,TGTGCCAGTAGTATCTACCCGGGACAAATAAATGAGCAGTTCTTC,CASSIYPGQINEQFF
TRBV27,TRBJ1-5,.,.,TGTGCCAGCAGTTTACGGTTCAATCAGCCCCAGCATTTT,CASSLRFNQPQHF
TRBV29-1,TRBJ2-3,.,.,TGCAGCGTTGTCCGGGGGGCAGGAGATACGCAGTATTTT,CSVVRGAGDTQYF